This passage covers 19 T cell receptor beta chains from one sample sequenced in a study of blood T cell repertoires in COVID-19. Only in-frame clones appear in the TCRdb table, and some are missing; sequencing was by immunoSEQ multiplex PCR. The sample holds about 220,000 clones, 70% to 90% seen once. The specimen sequenced was peripheral blood. These TCRs come from a man aged 45-65 years who had recovered from COVID-19.

This clone appeared a single time. This chain uses TRBV18 with TRBJ2-3, with 9 nucleotides matching TRBD1. V lost 4 bases and J lost 4; bases outside the gene matches: 15. This CDR3 spans 18 amino acids. Germline V gives CDR1 KGHSH, CDR2 LQKENI. The CDR3 region is CASSRADRGGTYADTQYF. The CDR3 nucleotides read TGTGCCAGCTCACGAGCGGACAGGGGAGGAACCTACGCAGATACGCAGTATTTT.

This chain connects TRBV19 to TRBJ2-5; D is uncertain. CDR1 and CDR2 (germline): LNHDA, SQIVND (reference sequence). The CDR3 is 13 residues long. V was trimmed by 9 bases and J by 1 base, leaving 12 bases between them. CDR3 residues: CASRGRPQETQYF. CDR3 DNA sequence: TGTGCCAGCCGCGGTAGGCCCCAAGAGACCCAGTACTTC.

This chain uses TRBV5-1 with TRBJ1-2, with 9 bases aligning to TRBD1. This CDR3 has 14 residues. Trimming took 3 bases from V and 5 from J; bases not matched to a gene: 5. Germline V lookup: CDR1 SGHRS, CDR2 YFSETQ. The CDR3 is CASSSRDREYGYTF. CDR3 DNA: TGCGCCAGCAGCTCCCGGGACAGGGAGTATGGCTACACCTTC.

The rearrangement joins TRBV6-4 to TRBJ2-1, with D unresolved. The ends were cut back, 0 bases at V and 0 bases at J, with 15 bases in the middle. The germline CDR1 and CDR2 sequences are MRHNA and SNTAGT. The CDR3 has 18 residues. The CDR3 spells CASSDSPFSWSSYNEQFF. The CDR3 DNA sequence: TGTGCCAGCAGTGACTCCCCTTTTTCATGGAGCTCCTACAATGAGCAGTTCTTC.

The chain has TRBV11-2 and TRBJ1-4; 8 bases are a match to TRBD1. Germline CDR1 is SGHAT and CDR2 is FQNNGV. The CDR3 loop spans 15 amino acids. J gave up 3 bases and V 4 bases, and 4 bases lay outside the gene matches. In nucleotides, the CDR3 is TGTGCCAGCAGCTGGTCGGACAGGGCTAATGAAAAACTGTTTTTT. This gives the protein CASSWSDRANEKLFF.

J is TRBJ2-7 and V is TRBV5-1; 7 bases agree with TRBD1. The CDR3 length is 12 residues. Looked up from germline, CDR1 is SGHRS and CDR2 is YFSETQ. V gave up 0 bases and J gave up 13 bases; unmatched junction bases: 7. DNA for the CDR3: TGCGCCAGCAGCTTGGGATTTTGGGACAGATACTTC. Encoded protein: CASSLGFWDRYF.

V and J are TRBV5-4 and TRBJ2-3; 7 bases line up with TRBD2. Germline V gives CDR1 SGHNT, CDR2 YYREEE (reference sequence). The CDR3 contains 16 residues. J gave up 4 bases and V 0 bases, and 8 bases lay outside the gene matches. CDR3 nucleotide sequence: TGTGCCAGCAGCTTGGTTGGGGGAGGGTTGGCAGATACGCAGTATTTT. Encoded protein: CASSLVGGGLADTQYF.

The chain recombines TRBV9 with TRBJ2-3; D is unclear. The germline V gene has CDR1 SGDLS and CDR2 YYNGEE. The CDR3 loop spans 12 amino acids. Trimming took off 3 bases at V and 6 bases at J, with 8 bases between the two ends. CDR3 in DNA: TGTGCCAGCAGCGAGTCCGCGGATACGCAGTATTTT. This sequence encodes CASSESADTQYF. The full variable domain, rest sourced from reference TRBV9 and TRBJ2-3, is DSGVTQTPKHLITATGQRVTLRCSPRSGDLSVYWYQQSLDQGLQFLIQYYNGEERAKGNILERFSAQQFPDLHSELNLSSLELGDSALYFCASSESADTQYFGPGTRLTVL.

CDR3 sequence (DNA): TGTGCCAGTAGTACAGAGGTAGCGGGAGTCTACGAGCAGTACTTC. The encoded protein is CASSTEVAGVYEQYF. The chain joins TRBV19 to TRBJ2-7; TRBD2 matches 9 bases. The junction had 7 bases not matched to a gene; V was cut back by 4 bases and J by 3 bases. The CDR3 extends over 15 amino acids. Germline assignment: CDR1 LNHDA and CDR2 SQIVND (reference sequence).

J is TRBJ2-2 and V is TRBV18; 10 positions match TRBD2. The CDR3 has 18 residues. Germline-derived CDR1 and CDR2 are KGHSH and LQKENI. V shed 4 bases, J shed 4 bases, and the junction held 12 bases outside the gene matches. The CDR3 region is CASSQRPGLASGTGELFF. As DNA, the CDR3 is TGTGCCAGCTCACAGCGCCCGGGACTAGCGTCCGGCACCGGGGAGCTGTTTTTT.

The chain recombines TRBV7-2 with TRBJ2-1; 10 bases match TRBD2. V was pared by 1 base and J by 7 bases, with 7 bases of the junction left unmatched. Per germline, CDR1 SGHTA and CDR2 FQGNSA. This CDR3 is built from 16 residues. CDR3: CASSLGVAGGKNEQFF. The CDR3 bases are TGTGCCAGCAGCTTAGGAGTAGCGGGAGGAAAGAATGAGCAGTTCTTC. The full variable domain, rest sourced from reference TRBV7-2 and TRBJ2-1, is GAGVSQSPSNKVTEKGKDVELRCDPISGHTALYWYRQSLGQGLEFLIYFQGNSAPDKSGLPSDRFSAERTGGSVSTLTIQRTQQEDSAVYLCASSLGVAGGKNEQFFGPGTRLTVL.

This clone has just one count. The rearrangement links TRBV11-2 to TRBJ1-1; a possible D gene is TRBD1 (6 bases). This CDR3 has 13 amino acids. Germline CDR1 SGHAT, CDR2 FQNNGV. Trimming pared 2 bases from V and 4 bases from J, leaving 8 bases between. CDR3 bases: TGTGCCAGCAGCTTATTAGGGGGCACTGAAGCTTTCTTT. Its translation is CASSLLGGTEAFF.

J is TRBJ2-2 and V is TRBV2; the match to TRBD2 covers 9 bases. The CDR3 is 15 amino acids. Germline loops: CDR1 SNHLY, CDR2 FYNNEI. Trimming cost V 0 bases and J 10 bases; bases outside gene matches: 6. The CDR3 here is CASSEALAGMQELFF. Written as DNA, the CDR3 is TGTGCCAGCAGTGAAGCGCTAGCGGGAATGCAGGAGCTGTTTTTT.

This chain uses TRBV6-5 with TRBJ2-7; 8 bases match TRBD1. Trimming cost V 6 bases and J 0 bases; bases outside gene matches: 4. The CDR3 is 14 amino acids. Germline CDR1 and CDR2: MNHEY and SVGAGI. The CDR3: CASSTGQVSYEQYF. The CDR3, as DNA: TGTGCCAGCAGCACGGGACAGGTCTCCTACGAGCAGTACTTC.

The CDR3 region has the DNA TGTGCCAGCTCACCAACAGGGAATAACAATGAGCAGTTCTTC. Translated: CASSPTGNNNEQFF. The V and J genes are TRBV18 and TRBJ2-1; D might be TRBD1 (6 bases). V lost 2 bases to trimming and J lost 5 bases, with 10 bases between them. This CDR3 is built from 14 residues. The germline V gene has CDR1 KGHSH and CDR2 LQKENI.

The V call is TRBV9, the J call TRBJ1-1, with D tentatively TRBD1 (6 bases). Per germline, CDR1 SGDLS and CDR2 YYNGEE. CDR3 size: 15 residues. V lost 3 bases to trimming and J lost 1 base, with 13 bases between them. The CDR3 region is CASSAQGQGNTEAFF. Here the CDR3 DNA reads TGTGCCAGCAGCGCACAGGGTCAAGGGAACACTGAAGCTTTCTTT.

This clone was found once. J is TRBJ2-3 and V is TRBV18, with a possible D match to TRBD1 (6 bases). V was shortened by 0 bases and J by 0 bases, with 10 bases between the two germline ends. This CDR3 comprises 16 residues. Germline V gives CDR1 KGHSH, CDR2 LQKENI. CDR3 DNA sequence: TGTGCCAGCTCACCACCTAGAAGGGGGAGCACAGATACGCAGTATTTT. It specifies CASSPPRRGSTDTQYF. The whole variable domain, remainder taken from reference TRBV18 and TRBJ2-3, is NAGVMQNPRHLVRRRGQEARLRCSPMKGHSHVYWYRQLPEEGLKFMVYLQKENIIDESGMPKERFSAEFPKEGPSILRIQQVVRGDSAAYFCASSPPRRGSTDTQYFGPGTRLTVL.

This sequence joins TRBV6-1 and TRBJ1-6; TRBD1 matches 9 bases. Per germline, CDR1 MNHNS and CDR2 SASEGT. The CDR3 totals 20 residues. Losses at the gene ends were 2 bases for V and 2 bases for J; bases not matched to a gene: 13. CDR3 region: CASSELPSRGQGPYNSPLHF. Here the CDR3 DNA reads TGTGCCAGCAGTGAATTACCAAGCAGGGGACAGGGTCCCTATAATTCACCCCTCCACTTT.

This chain connects TRBV25-1 to TRBJ2-1; TRBD1 might be the D (6 bases). Trimming removed 2 bases at V and 0 bases at J, with 11 bases between. The CDR3 length is 16 residues. The germline CDR1 and CDR2 sequences are MGHDK and SYGVNS. CDR3 residues: CASSEGTYSSYNEQFF. The DNA of the CDR3 is TGTGCCAGCAGTGAAGGGACATACAGCTCCTACAATGAGCAGTTCTTC. The full variable domain, in which reference TRBV25-1 and TRBJ2-1 provide the parts outside the CDR3, is EADIYQTPRYLVIGTGKKITLECSQTMGHDKMYWYQQDPGMELHLIHYSYGVNSTEKGDLSSESTVSRIRTEHFPLTLESARPSHTSQYLCASSEGTYSSYNEQFFGPGTRLTVL.